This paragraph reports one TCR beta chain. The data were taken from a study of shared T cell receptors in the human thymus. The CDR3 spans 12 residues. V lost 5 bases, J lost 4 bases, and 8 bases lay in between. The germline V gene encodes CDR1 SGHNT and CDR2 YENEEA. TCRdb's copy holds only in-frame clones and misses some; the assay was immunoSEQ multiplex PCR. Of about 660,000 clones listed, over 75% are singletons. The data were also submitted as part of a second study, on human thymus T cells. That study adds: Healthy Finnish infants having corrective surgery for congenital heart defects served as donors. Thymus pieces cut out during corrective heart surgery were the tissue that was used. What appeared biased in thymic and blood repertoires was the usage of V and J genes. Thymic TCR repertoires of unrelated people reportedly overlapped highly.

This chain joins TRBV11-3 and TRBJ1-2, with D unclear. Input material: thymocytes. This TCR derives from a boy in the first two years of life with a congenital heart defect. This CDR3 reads CASSKFGYGYTF. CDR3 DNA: TGTGCCAGCAGCAAGTTCGGCTATGGCTACACCTTC. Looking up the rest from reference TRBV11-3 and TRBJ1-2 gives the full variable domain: EAGVVQSPRYKIIEKKQPVAFWCNPISGHNTLYWYLQNLGQGPELLIRYENEEAVDDSQLPKDRFSAERLKGVDSTLKIQPAELGDSAVYLCASSKFGYGYTFGSGTRLTVV.